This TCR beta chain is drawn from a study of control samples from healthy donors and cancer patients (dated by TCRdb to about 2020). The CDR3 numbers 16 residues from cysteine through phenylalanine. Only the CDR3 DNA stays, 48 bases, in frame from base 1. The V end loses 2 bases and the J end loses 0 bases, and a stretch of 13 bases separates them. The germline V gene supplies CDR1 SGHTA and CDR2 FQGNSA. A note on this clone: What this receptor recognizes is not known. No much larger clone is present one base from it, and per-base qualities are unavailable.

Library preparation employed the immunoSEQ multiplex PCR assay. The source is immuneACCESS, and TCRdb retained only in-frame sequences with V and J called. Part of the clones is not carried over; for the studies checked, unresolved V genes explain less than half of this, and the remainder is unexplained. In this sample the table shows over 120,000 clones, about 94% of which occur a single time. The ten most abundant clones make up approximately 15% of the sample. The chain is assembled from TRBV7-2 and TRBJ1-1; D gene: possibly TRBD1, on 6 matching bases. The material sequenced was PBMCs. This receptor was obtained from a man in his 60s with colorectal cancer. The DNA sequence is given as TGTGCCAGCAGCTTATTAGGGCAGGGGTTGAACACTGAAGCTTTCTTT. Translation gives CASSLLGQGLNTEAFF.